This TCR beta chain was retrieved from a study of T cells after yellow fever vaccination. Study details: SMART-Seq v4 Ultra Low Input served to prepare low-cell-number fractions.

MiXCR, run by TCRdb on the 5' RACE reads, gives a single entry per CDR3 protein. In the table there are fewer than 500,000 distinct CDR3 sequences, 18% of which are singletons. The sample holds a few counts of this clonotype. V was pared by 8 bases and J by 2 bases, with 17 bases between. This CDR3 is built from 15 residues. This TCR derives from a young man who received the YFV17D yellow fever vaccine. J is TRBJ2-3 and V is TRBV12-3 or TRBV12-4; possible D gene TRBD2, 6 bases. The sequencing here drew on PBMCs, taken before the yellow fever booster vaccination. The CDR3 sequence is CASAEGGKLTDTQYF. CDR3 sequence (DNA): TGTGCCAGCGCGGAGGGTGGGAAACTCACAGATACGCAGTATTTT.